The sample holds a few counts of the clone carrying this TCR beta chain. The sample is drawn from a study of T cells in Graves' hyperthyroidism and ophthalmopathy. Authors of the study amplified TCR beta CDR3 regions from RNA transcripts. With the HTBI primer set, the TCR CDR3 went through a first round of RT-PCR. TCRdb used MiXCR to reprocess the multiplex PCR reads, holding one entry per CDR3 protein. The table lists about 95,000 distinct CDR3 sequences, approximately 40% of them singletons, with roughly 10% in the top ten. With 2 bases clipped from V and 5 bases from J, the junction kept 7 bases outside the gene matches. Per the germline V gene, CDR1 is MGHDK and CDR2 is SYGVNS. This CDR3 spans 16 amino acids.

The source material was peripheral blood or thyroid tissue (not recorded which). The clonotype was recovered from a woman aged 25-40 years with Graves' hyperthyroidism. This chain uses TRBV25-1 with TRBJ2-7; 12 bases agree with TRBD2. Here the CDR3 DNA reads TGTGCCAGCAGTGAACCCAGGACTAGCGGGGTCCACGAGCAGTACTTC. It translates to CASSEPRTSGVHEQYF.